Below are 6 T cell receptor beta chains sequenced from a single sample in a study of blood T cell repertoires in COVID-19. Using immunoSEQ multiplex PCR, the repertoire was profiled, and TCRdb retains in-frame clones only, with some absent. The table shows 210,000 or so clones, with around 86% occurring only once. Sequencing input: peripheral blood. These receptor sequences come from a man in his forties or fifties with acute or convalescent COVID-19.

The chain employs TRBV7-6 and TRBJ2-2; 7 nucleotides line up with TRBD1. This CDR3 has 18 residues. The V and J ends lost 1 base and 0 bases, in that order; junction bases with no gene match: 8. Germline CDR1 and CDR2: SGHVS and FNYEAQ. CDR3 sequence reads: CASSLVPPTGSNTGELFF. The DNA for the CDR3 is TGTGCCAGCAGCTTAGTTCCCCCGACAGGGTCGAACACCGGGGAGCTGTTTTTT.

This chain joins TRBV5-4 and TRBJ2-7, with D hard to call. Trimming pared 4 bases from V and 2 bases from J, leaving 13 bases between. The CDR3 length is 14 residues. The germline V gene encodes CDR1 SGHNT and CDR2 YYREEE (reference sequence). The CDR3 DNA reads TGTGCCAGCAGCAATCCCGAGGAAGCCTACGAGCAGTACTTC. Encoded protein: CASSNPEEAYEQYF.

The rearrangement uses TRBV11-2 and TRBJ2-7; D call uncertain. This CDR3 is 15 amino acids long. V was trimmed by 2 bases and J by 3 bases, leaving 14 bases between them. CDR1 and CDR2 from the germline V gene are SGHAT and FQNNGV. CDR3 loop: CASSLFVRSIYEQYF. The CDR3 DNA follows: TGTGCCAGCAGCTTATTTGTCAGGTCAATCTACGAGCAGTACTTC. Looking up the rest from reference TRBV11-2 and TRBJ2-7 gives the full variable domain: EAGVAQSPRYKIIEKRQSVAFWCNPISGHATLYWYQQILGQGPKLLIQFQNNGVVDDSQLPKDRFSAERLKGVDSTLKIQPAKLEDSAVYLCASSLFVRSIYEQYFGPGTRLTVT.

This chain joins TRBV27 and TRBJ1-6, with 10 nucleotides matching TRBD1. The CDR3 has 13 amino acids. The V segment lost 6 bases and the J segment 8 bases; nucleotides outside the gene matches: 1. The germline gives CDR1 MNHEY, CDR2 SMNVEV (reference sequence). The CDR3 coding sequence is TGTGCCAGCAGGGGGACAGGGGATTCACCCCTCCACTTT. Protein: CASRGTGDSPLHF.

The chain joins TRBV7-8 to TRBJ1-4; the D is unclear. V lost 4 bases and J 4 bases, leaving 10 bases between the germline ends. Germline CDR1 and CDR2: SGHVS and FQNEAQ. This CDR3 comprises 14 residues. This CDR3 reads CASSSVQRNEKLFF. CDR3 in DNA: TGTGCCAGCAGCTCCGTTCAGCGTAATGAAAAACTGTTTTTT.

The chain uses TRBV7-3 and TRBJ2-1; D is uncertain. CDR1 is SGHTA, CDR2 FQGTGA, per germline. This CDR3 contains 16 residues. V lost 4 bases and J lost 4, with 17 bases in between. The CDR3 coding sequence is TGTGCCAGCAGCTCGCTCCCCGATTACAATTACAATGAGCAGTTCTTC. It yields the protein CASSSLPDYNYNEQFF.